This T cell receptor (beta chain) stems from a study of T cells in localized non-small cell lung cancer. Overall study results and limits: Those with higher blood T cell density had longer overall survival. Among the top 100 tumor clones, a median approximately 55 appeared in adjacent lung.

Germline V lookup: CDR1 SGHKS, CDR2 YYEKEE (reference sequence). Between the trimmed V and J ends, which lost 2 bases and 5 bases, there was a span of 13 bases. The CDR3 contains 14 residues. The repertoire was sequenced with immunoSEQ multiplex PCR; TCRdb's copy has only in-frame clones and lacks some. The table has roughly 35,000 clones, around nine tenths seen once. The table lists this clone with a count of one. What it binds is unknown. This chain joins TRBV5-5 and TRBJ2-5; D is tentatively TRBD1 or TRBD2 (6 bases each). This TCR was sampled from a female donor older than 55 with stage I lung adenocarcinoma. The sequencing here drew on peripheral blood, taken before any cancer treatment. CDR3 DNA: TGTGCCAGCAGCTTAATGGGGGGCCGTGAGACCCAGTACTTC. Protein: CASSLMGGRETQYF.